This T cell receptor (beta chain) was recovered during a study of OX40 agonist ivuxolimab in advanced cancers. This clone was counted once. Antigen unknown. Germline CDR1 SGDLS, CDR2 YYNGEE. This CDR3 is built from 22 residues. Trimming removed 9 bases from V and 5 bases from J, with 45 bases in between. Study conclusions and caveats: Clonal expansion among partial responders at 0.1-3.0 mg/kg ranked near the lowest.

TCRdb keeps only in-frame clones here, not all; method: immunoSEQ multiplex PCR. In the table there are 65,000 to 100,000 clones, around 94% of which are singletons. Material: CD4+ or CD8+ T cells sorted from blood, obtained in a trial of the OX40 agonist ivuxolimab. The V call is TRBV9, the J call TRBJ2-7, with D perhaps matching TRBD2 (7 bases). This clonotype was obtained from an adult with an advanced solid tumor such as melanoma, head and neck, liver or kidney cancer. This CDR3 reads CATDSRRWHPIMGAGERDEQYF. In DNA form, the CDR3 reads TGTGCCACCGACTCCCGCAGGTGGCATCCCATCATGGGGGCGGGAGAACGGGACGAGCAGTACTTC.